Sequencing of this TCR beta chain was carried out in a study of cytomegalovirus exposure and HLA in healthy donors. With regard to this clone: Its antigen is still unknown.

Looked up from germline, CDR1 is SGDLS and CDR2 is YYNGEE. CDR3 length equals 17 residues. Trimming at V came to 4 bases and at J to 4 bases, leaving 14 bases not matched to a gene. Researchers ran the PCR with 60 Vbeta and 13 Jbeta primers. TCRdb keeps only in-frame clones here, not all; method: immunoSEQ multiplex PCR. The sample gives 150,000 to 200,000 clones, 60% to 85% of which show up once; 3.5% to 4.5% is in the top ten. Study-wide results and caveats: Earlier findings revealed that most TCR beta V segments proved productive either about 87% or about 30% of the time.

This clonotype originated in a man aged 25 to 40 in good health and CMV-seropositive. This chain uses TRBV9 with TRBJ2-3; the match to TRBD2 covers 8 bases. The sample consisted of PBMCs. The chain's CDR3 is CASSPRVSGGGADTQYF. CDR3 bases: TGTGCCAGCAGCCCCCGGGTAAGCGGGGGTGGAGCAGATACGCAGTATTTT.